This entry lists 27 T cell receptor beta chains sequenced from one sample in a study of memory CD4+ T cells and cytomegalovirus serostatus. Sequenced by immunoSEQ multiplex PCR; TCRdb stores in-frame clones only, minus some. This table holds about 96,000 clones, 75% to 90% found once. The sort gate was single viable CD3+CD4+CD8-CD45RO+ cells for memory CD4+ T cells. The sample was memory CD4+ T cells from blood. The receptors stem from an adult in good health and CMV-seropositive.

The chain is built from TRBV19 and TRBJ2-7; 13 bases are shared with TRBD2. Germline lookup yields CDR1 LNHDA and CDR2 SQIVND (reference sequence). The CDR3 sequence is 16 residues long. V shed 5 bases, J shed 6 bases, and the junction held 10 bases outside the gene matches. This chain's CDR3 is CASSHGLAGAQSEQYF. The CDR3 DNA is TGTGCCAGTAGTCATGGACTAGCGGGAGCCCAAAGCGAGCAGTACTTC.

The chain has TRBV25-1 and TRBJ2-6, with D hard to call. Between the trimmed V and J ends, which lost 1 base and 0 bases, there was a span of 10 bases. The CDR3 is 17 residues long. Germline-derived CDR1 and CDR2 are MGHDK and SYGVNS. The CDR3 nucleotides read TGTGCCAGCAGTGAATTGAAGGACGGCTCTGGGGCCAACGTCCTGACTTTC. It encodes CASSELKDGSGANVLTF.

The chain recombines TRBV5-4 with TRBJ1-1; D not resolved. V lost 2 bases to trimming and J lost 1 base, with 9 bases between them. The CDR3 length is 14 residues. CDR1 SGHNT and CDR2 YYREEE come from the germline V gene (reference sequence). The CDR3 DNA follows: TGTGCCAGCAGCTTATCGGCCCGGAACACTGAAGCTTTCTTT. Its translation is CASSLSARNTEAFF.

The chain joins TRBV7-2 to TRBJ1-1; 9 nucleotides agree with TRBD1. In germline, CDR1 is SGHTA, CDR2 FQGNSA. The CDR3 spans 14 residues. V lost 4 bases to trimming and J lost 5 bases; unmatched junction nucleotides: 5. Here the CDR3 DNA reads TGTGCCAGCAGCTCCGGGACAGGGAGGACTGAAGCTTTCTTT. Amino acid sequence: CASSSGTGRTEAFF.

Worth noting for this clone: The junction shows a germline mismatch at one end, possibly a read error. The V call is TRBV30, the J call TRBJ1-2; D is possibly TRBD1 (5 bases). The CDR3 covers 15 residues. Germline V gene data show CDR1 as GTSNPN and CDR2 as SVGIG (reference sequence). The CDR3 here is CAWGGRSGYSDGHTF. The CDR3 DNA sequence: TGTGCCTGGGGCGGTCGGTCAGGGTATAGCGATGGCCACACCTTC.

The chain links TRBV20-1 to TRBJ2-7, with D possibly TRBD2 on 5 matching bases. Germline V lookup: CDR1 DFQATT, CDR2 SNEGSKA (reference sequence). The CDR3 is 11 residues long. CDR3 amino acids: CSGISTYEQYF. The CDR3 DNA reads TGCAGCGGGATTTCCACCTACGAGCAGTACTTC.

V is TRBV25-1 and J is TRBJ1-1, with TRBD1 as a possible D gene (5 bases). Germline V gene sequence: CDR1 MGHDK, CDR2 SYGVNS. The length of the CDR3 is 15 residues. Between the trimmed V and J ends, which lost 8 bases and 0 bases, there was a span of 16 bases. In nucleotides, the CDR3 is TGTGCCAGCGGGGGGACGCACTCTATGAACACTGAAGCTTTCTTT. Translation: CASGGTHSMNTEAFF.

This clone was recorded only once. CDR3 loop: CASSGLAGGTGELFF. CDR3 DNA sequence: TGTGCCAGCTCAGGACTAGCGGGAGGTACCGGGGAGCTGTTTTTT. The rearrangement joins TRBV18 to TRBJ2-2; 14 nucleotides match TRBD2. With V trimmed by 5 bases and J by 5 bases, 1 base remained unmatched. The germline V gene has CDR1 KGHSH and CDR2 LQKENI. This CDR3 is built from 15 residues.

The rearrangement joins TRBV5-1 to TRBJ2-7; a possible D gene is TRBD1 (6 bases). CDR1 is SGHRS and CDR2 is YFSETQ in the germline V gene. The CDR3 has 15 residues. V lost 3 bases to trimming and J lost 3 bases, with 16 bases between them. The CDR3 loop reads CASSSGTRQYYEQYF. The CDR3 nucleotides read TGCGCCAGCAGCTCGGGGACACGACAGTACTACGAGCAGTACTTC. The variable domain in full, with the rest retrieved from reference TRBV5-1 and TRBJ2-7, is KAGVTQTPRYLIKTRGQQVTLSCSPISGHRSVSWYQQTPGQGLQFLFEYFSETQRNKGNFPGRFSGRQFSNSRSEMNVSTLELGDSALYLCASSSGTRQYYEQYFGPGTRLTVT.

The gene calls are TRBV5-1 and TRBJ2-7; D gene ambiguous. Germline assignment: CDR1 SGHRS and CDR2 YFSETQ. The V and J ends lost 4 bases and 0 bases respectively, with 11 bases between them. CDR3 size: 14 residues. The CDR3 is CASSQTGRSYEQYF. The CDR3 DNA reads TGCGCCAGCAGCCAGACGGGCCGCTCCTACGAGCAGTACTTC.

This rearrangement joins TRBV19 to TRBJ1-5, with TRBD1 as a possible D gene (6 bases). Germline V lookup: CDR1 LNHDA, CDR2 SQIVND (reference sequence). The CDR3 is made up of 14 amino acids. The V end lost 7 bases, the J end lost 5 bases, and 15 bases lay between the germline ends. This CDR3 is CASTADSVYQPQHF. CDR3 DNA sequence: TGTGCCAGTACCGCGGACAGTGTATATCAGCCCCAGCATTTT.

The chain employs TRBV9 and TRBJ1-3; D is unclear. V shed 4 bases and J shed 0 bases, with 8 bases lying between them. This CDR3 is built from 14 residues. Germline loops: CDR1 SGDLS, CDR2 YYNGEE. The CDR3 here is CASSPRSSGNTIYF. The CDR3 DNA follows: TGTGCCAGCAGCCCCAGGTCCTCTGGAAACACCATATATTTT.

Written as DNA, the CDR3 is TGTGCCAGCAGCGGGGGAGCGGGAGCCCACTACGAGCAGTACTTC. This sequence encodes CASSGGAGAHYEQYF. The genes are TRBV7-9 and TRBJ2-7; 8 bases fit TRBD2. This CDR3 is built from 15 residues. Germline loops: CDR1 SEHNR, CDR2 FQNEAQ (reference sequence). V lost 5 bases to trimming and J lost 3 bases; unmatched junction nucleotides: 9.

J is TRBJ1-4 and V is TRBV7-8; a possible D gene is TRBD1 (6 bases). The CDR3 is made up of 18 amino acids. The V gene lost 5 bases and the J gene lost 7 bases, with 26 bases spanning the gap. The germline V gene encodes CDR1 SGHVS and CDR2 FQNEAQ. The CDR3 DNA reads as TGTGCCAGCAGCCCAACCACCAAAAACAGGGTGGGAGGTGAAAAACTGTTTTTT. Amino acid sequence: CASSPTTKNRVGGEKLFF. Filled out from reference TRBV7-8 and TRBJ1-4, the complete variable domain reads GAGVSQSPRYKVAKRGQDVALRCDPISGHVSLFWYQQALGQGPEFLTYFQNEAQLDKSGLPSDRFFAERPEGSVSTLKIQRTQQEDSAVYLCASSPTTKNRVGGEKLFFGSGTQLSVL.

This chain joins TRBV28 and TRBJ2-1, with no clear D. The germline gives CDR1 MDHEN, CDR2 SYDVKM. The CDR3 extends over 14 amino acids. V shed 4 bases and J shed 9 bases, with 16 bases lying between them. The CDR3 loop is CASSSRNFLSEQFF. CDR3 DNA sequence: TGTGCCAGCAGTTCCCGTAACTTTCTCAGTGAGCAGTTCTTC.

The chain links TRBV5-4 to TRBJ1-3; 9 bases match TRBD1. V shed 4 bases, J shed 0 bases, and the junction held 8 bases outside the gene matches. This CDR3 region has 17 residues. Per germline, CDR1 SGHNT and CDR2 YYREEE (reference sequence). The CDR3 is CASSRPGTGSSGNTIYF. The DNA for the CDR3 is TGTGCCAGCAGCCGTCCCGGGACAGGGAGCTCTGGAAACACCATATATTTT.

The genes are TRBV12-5 and TRBJ2-7; D is unclear. This CDR3 has 13 residues. Germline V gene lookup returns CDR1 LGHNT and CDR2 FRNRAP. V lost 1 base to trimming and J lost 8 bases, with 12 bases between them. The CDR3 bases are TGTGCTAGTGGTTTGGGGCCGGAATCGAAGCAGTACTTC. Protein product: CASGLGPESKQYF.

This chain joins TRBV28 and TRBJ2-7; a possible D gene is TRBD1 (5 bases). The CDR3 spans 15 residues. Deletions cut 4 bases from V and 3 bases from J, with 16 bases between. In germline, CDR1 is MDHEN, CDR2 SYDVKM. The DNA of the CDR3 is TGTGCCAGCAGTTCTTCCCTAGGACACCACTACGAGCAGTACTTC. Its protein product is CASSSSLGHHYEQYF.

The V gene is TRBV14, the J gene TRBJ2-7; possibly TRBD2 for D (6 bases). V lost 1 base to trimming and J lost 4 bases, with 14 bases between them. Germline V gives CDR1 SGHDN, CDR2 FVKESK. The CDR3 has 15 amino acids. CDR3 amino acids: CASSQGNSGLYEQYF. The CDR3 DNA reads TGTGCCAGCAGCCAAGGCAATAGCGGCCTATACGAGCAGTACTTC.

The chain uses TRBV4-2 and TRBJ2-1; 9 positions match TRBD2. After removal of 0 bases from V and 3 bases from J, the junction contained 3 bases not matched to a gene. The CDR3 has 16 amino acids. Looked up from germline, CDR1 is LGHNA and CDR2 is YNFKEQ. The DNA of the CDR3 is TGTGCCAGCAGCCAAGAACTAGCGGGCGACTACAATGAGCAGTTCTTC. It specifies CASSQELAGDYNEQFF.

This chain uses TRBV4-2 with TRBJ2-3; 8 bases agree with TRBD1. Germline assignment: CDR1 LGHNA and CDR2 YNFKEQ. J lost 2 bases, V lost 3 bases, and 10 bases had no gene match. The CDR3 loop spans 17 amino acids. CDR3 protein: CASSHRTGQEVTDTQYF. Written as DNA, the CDR3 is TGTGCCAGCAGCCACCGCACGGGACAGGAAGTCACAGATACGCAGTATTTT.

The chain employs TRBV6-5 and TRBJ1-1, with D hard to call. V was trimmed by 6 bases and J by 4 bases, leaving 15 bases between them. The CDR3 covers 14 residues. Germline CDR1 MNHEY, CDR2 SVGAGI. The CDR3 loop reads CASRLQLAVTEAFF. CDR3 nucleotide sequence: TGTGCCAGCAGACTACAATTGGCGGTCACTGAAGCTTTCTTT.

The chain combines TRBV7-3 with TRBJ2-1; D gene unclear. The germline V and J ends were trimmed by 5 bases and 5 bases, with 13 bases remaining between them. The CDR3 contains 14 residues. CDR1 is SGHTA, CDR2 FQGTGA, per germline. The CDR3, as DNA: TGTGCCAGCAGCCACAATATAGCCAACAATGAGCAGTTCTTC. It is translated as CASSHNIANNEQFF.

This chain joins TRBV29-1 and TRBJ2-3; D might be TRBD2 (6 bases). The CDR3 length is 15 residues. Trimming took 1 base from V and 3 from J, leaving 14 bases between them. CDR1 is SQVTM and CDR2 is ANQGSEA in the germline V gene. The CDR3 DNA is TGCAGCGTTGAAGGGGGGAGGCAGGGAACAGATACGCAGTATTTT. Encoded protein: CSVEGGRQGTDTQYF.

This rearrangement joins TRBV27 to TRBJ2-1; D is unresolved. Trimming left V 2 bases short and J 3 bases short, with 11 bases between. Germline CDR1 is MNHEY and CDR2 is SMNVEV (reference sequence). This CDR3 has 15 residues. The CDR3 nucleotides read TGTGCCAGCAGTTTAAAAGGTCTTTTCTACAATGAGCAGTTCTTC. Amino acid sequence: CASSLKGLFYNEQFF.

The sample holds a few counts of this clone. V usage is TRBV4-2 and J usage is TRBJ2-1; no firm D call. CDR3 size: 11 residues. Trimming shortened V by 0 bases and J by 10 bases, and 4 bases separated the two germline ends. Germline assignment: CDR1 LGHNA and CDR2 YNFKEQ. The CDR3 DNA follows: TGTGCCAGCAGCCAAGATCGGGAGCAGTTCTTC. Residues: CASSQDREQFF.

In nucleotides, the CDR3 is TGTGCCAGCAGTTCGGGGGAGGGCGGGGGTGAGCAGTTCTTC. Its translation: CASSSGEGGGEQFF. This chain links TRBV6-5 with TRBJ2-1; 7 positions agree with TRBD2. The germline V gene encodes CDR1 MNHEY and CDR2 SVGAGI. The CDR3 extends over 14 amino acids. V trimming: 4 bases; J trimming: 9 bases; junction bases outside the gene matches: 9.